This entry lists 9 T cell receptor beta chains sequenced from one sample in a study of graft-versus-host responses after intestinal transplantation. Data came from immunoSEQ multiplex PCR; TCRdb stores just in-frame clones and leaves some out. Here the sample spans tens of thousands of clones, roughly four fifths being singletons. This sample comprised PBMCs, obtained 1,000 to 1,300 days after transplant. The source of these receptors is a human patient who received an intestinal transplant, so some T cells may come from the graft donor.

This clone was observed a few times. The CDR3 spells CASSHGPNNSPLHF. The CDR3 region has the DNA TGCGCCAGCAGCCACGGCCCAAATAATTCACCCCTCCACTTT. The chain uses TRBV4-1 and TRBJ1-6; D remains ambiguous. The CDR3 is 14 amino acids. Germline values: CDR1 MGHRA, CDR2 YSYEKL. The V and J ends lost 3 bases and 5 bases respectively, with 8 bases between them.

CDR3 DNA: TGTGCCAGCAGCAATACAGGGTCCTCTGGAAACACCATATATTTT. Protein sequence: CASSNTGSSGNTIYF. The chain is built from TRBV7-2 and TRBJ1-3, with D possibly matching TRBD1 (6 bases). Trimming left V 5 bases short and J 0 bases short, with 11 bases between. The CDR3 is 15 residues long. Germline V CDR1 and CDR2: SGHTA, FQGNSA.

The gene calls are TRBV2 and TRBJ1-2; 11 nucleotides line up with TRBD1. Per the germline V gene, CDR1 is SNHLY and CDR2 is FYNNEI. The ends lost 1 base at V and 6 bases at J; junction bases unmatched: 10. The CDR3 is made up of 17 amino acids. The CDR3 DNA follows: TGTGCCAGCAGTGAAGTTGCCTGGGGACAGGGGGTTAATGGCTACACCTTC. This translates into CASSEVAWGQGVNGYTF.

This clone was found once. The chain has TRBV27 and TRBJ2-3; D possibly corresponds to TRBD2 (5 bases). Germline loops: CDR1 MNHEY, CDR2 SMNVEV (reference sequence). Trimming pared 8 bases from V and 0 bases from J, leaving 6 bases between. This CDR3 is 12 amino acids long. The CDR3 here is CASERSTDTQYF. The CDR3 DNA reads TGTGCCAGCGAGCGGAGCACAGATACGCAGTATTTT.

The rearrangement joins TRBV6-6 to TRBJ1-4; 8 positions match TRBD1. J gave up 5 bases and V 6 bases, and 8 bases lay outside the gene matches. The length of the CDR3 is 15 residues. In germline, CDR1 is MNHNY, CDR2 SVGAGI (reference sequence). The CDR3 nucleotides are TGTGCCAGCAGCGCGGGGACAGGTGGAAATGAAAAACTGTTTTTT. Encoded protein: CASSAGTGGNEKLFF.

This chain joins TRBV13 and TRBJ2-5; D is possibly TRBD1 (6 bases). CDR1 PRHDT and CDR2 FYEKMQ come from the germline V gene (reference sequence). The germline V and J ends were trimmed by 5 bases and 1 base, with 14 bases remaining between them. This CDR3 is built from 15 residues. The CDR3 DNA reads TGTGCCAGCAGCCCCCCGGGACACGTCCAAGAGACCCAGTACTTC. It codes for CASSPPGHVQETQYF.

The V and J genes are TRBV7-2 and TRBJ1-5, with a tentative D call TRBD1 (6 bases). Trimming left V 4 bases short and J 2 bases short, with 9 bases between. The CDR3 runs 14 residues. The V gene's germline CDR1 is SGHTA and CDR2 FQGNSA. CDR3 nucleotides: TGTGCCAGCAGCTCTCCAGGGGGCAATCAGCCCCAGCATTTT. This gives the protein CASSSPGGNQPQHF.

The DNA for the CDR3 is TGCGCCAGCAGCTTGGCCGGCACAGGCTATGACGGGGAGCTGTTTTTT. It is translated as CASSLAGTGYDGELFF. The chain uses TRBV5-1 and TRBJ2-2; TRBD1 is a possible D gene (5 bases). The germline V and J ends were trimmed by 0 bases and 7 bases, with 16 bases remaining between them. Per germline, CDR1 SGHRS and CDR2 YFSETQ. The CDR3 extends over 16 amino acids.

J is TRBJ2-1 and V is TRBV19; no clear D gene. Germline V gene sequence: CDR1 LNHDA, CDR2 SQIVND (reference sequence). Trimming pared 7 bases from V and 3 bases from J, leaving 4 bases between. This CDR3 comprises 11 residues. CDR3 residues: CASTYYNEQFF. CDR3 in DNA: TGTGCCAGTACCTACTACAATGAGCAGTTCTTC.